The source of this TCR beta chain is a study of cytomegalovirus exposure and HLA in healthy donors. Germline V CDR1 and CDR2: MDHEN, SYDVKM. Trimming removed 8 bases from V and 7 bases from J, with 21 bases in between. The CDR3 has 15 amino acids. To note about this clone: Its cognate antigen is unknown.

Clones were read by immunoSEQ multiplex PCR, and TCRdb kept only the in-frame ones, dropping some. Among about 38,000 clones listed, over 80% were seen once. Study conclusions and caveats: TCR clusters originating in the first cohort tended to co-occur in the 120 validation repertoires, according to a later analysis. The study flagged approximately 180 TCR beta chains as cytomegalovirus-associated.

This receptor was taken from a man aged 18 to 29 in good health and CMV-seronegative. This sequence joins TRBV28 and TRBJ2-4; D perhaps matches TRBD1 (5 bases). The specimen was PBMCs. In DNA, the CDR3 is TGTGCCAGCCAATCTTTTACGTCCAGGGCGAACATTCAGTACTTC. This encodes CASQSFTSRANIQYF. The full variable domain, with the rest looked up from reference TRBV28 and TRBJ2-4, is DVKVTQSSRYLVKRTGEKVFLECVQDMDHENMFWYRQDPGLGLRLIYFSYDVKMKEKGDIPEGYSVSREKKERFSLILESASTNQTSMYLCASQSFTSRANIQYFGAGTRLSVL.